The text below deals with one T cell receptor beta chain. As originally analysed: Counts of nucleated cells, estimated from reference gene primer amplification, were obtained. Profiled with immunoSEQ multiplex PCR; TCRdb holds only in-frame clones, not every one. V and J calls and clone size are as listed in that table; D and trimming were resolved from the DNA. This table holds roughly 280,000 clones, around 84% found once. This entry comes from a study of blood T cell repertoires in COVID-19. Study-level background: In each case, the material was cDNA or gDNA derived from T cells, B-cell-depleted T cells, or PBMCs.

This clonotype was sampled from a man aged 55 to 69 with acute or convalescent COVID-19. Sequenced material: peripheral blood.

The CDR3 region has the DNA TGTGCCAGCAGCTTGGAACTACGGGCCTACAATGAGCAGTTCTTC. It codes for CASSLELRAYNEQFF. This sequence joins TRBV5-4 and TRBJ2-1; D is unclear. Deletions cut 0 bases from V and 2 bases from J, with 9 bases between. Germline V gene data show CDR1 as SGHNT and CDR2 as YYREEE (reference sequence). CDR3 length: 15 amino acids.